This T cell receptor (beta chain) is from a study of cytomegalovirus exposure and HLA in healthy donors. Study at large: There were 90 million to 140 million unique TCR beta sequences, drawn from about 190 million T cells, in an earlier analysis. Out of around 360 genotyped donors, about 80% belonged to the Caucasian-associated ancestry cluster.

This CDR3 region has 12 residues. Germline CDR1 SGHDT, CDR2 YYEEEE. As concerns this clone: Its matching antigen is unknown. Sequence at one end of the junction differs from germline and may be a read error.

Study-wide points: Through in vitro validation, a few CMV-associated chains were shown to be specific for CMV antigens.

The PCR ran on 60 Vbeta and 13 Jbeta primers. In the study's own analysis: An analysis performed later counted 73 million or so unique TCR beta chains (approximately 12 million of them shared). Profiling relied on immunoSEQ multiplex PCR, and the TCRdb table lists in-frame clones only, not all of them. From that table come the V and J calls and clone size; the DNA was used to work out D and trimming. Of about 98,000 clones detected, around 83% appear once; the ten largest clones hold under 4.5%. V and J are TRBV5-6 and TRBJ2-3, with D maybe TRBD2 (7 bases). Specimen: PBMCs. This sequence originates from a female donor in good health and CMV-seropositive. The CDR3 nucleotides are TGTGCCAGCAGCTTTCTGGCAGGGGAGGGGAATTTT. This sequence encodes CASSFLAGEGNF.